This T cell receptor beta chain was captured by sequencing in a study of T cell changes during pregnancy in multiple sclerosis. V lost 5 bases and J lost 10, with 12 bases in between. This CDR3 spans 12 amino acids. CDR1 and CDR2 from the germline V gene are MNHEY and SMNVEV (reference sequence). This table comes from immunoSEQ multiplex PCR, and its TCRdb copy is limited to in-frame clones, with some not included. The sample has about 39,000 clones; just over 90% are singletons. Sample: CD4+ T cells from peripheral blood mononuclear cells, taken in the first trimester of pregnancy. The source is a female donor with multiple sclerosis, enrolled in a pregnancy study. The V call is TRBV27, the J call TRBJ2-1; no definite D call. The CDR3 sequence is CASSPRFREQFF. CDR3 nucleotides: TGTGCCAGCAGTCCTAGGTTTCGGGAGCAGTTCTTC.